The clone carrying this T cell receptor beta chain ranks as large (0.1 to 1%). The assay was immunoSEQ multiplex PCR, and TCRdb's table has in-frame clones only and misses some. Here the sample spans 3,500 to 4,500 clones, around 80% being singletons. The data derive from a study of preoperative IRX-2 immunotherapy in early breast cancer. Treatment denoted: preoperative locoregional IRX-2 cytokine immunotherapy. Patients received preoperative, locoregional IRX-2 cytokine immunotherapy in a phase Ib study. Germline V CDR1 and CDR2: SGHNT, YENEEA. V dropped 5 bases and J dropped 3; count of bases not matched to a gene: 7. The CDR3 has 16 amino acids.

The specimen comprised tumor tissue, sampled before IRX-2 immunotherapy. This receptor was taken from a human donor with breast cancer. The chain links TRBV11-3 to TRBJ2-1, with TRBD1 identical over 10 bases. CDR3 bases: TGTGCCAGCAGCCTCCCGACAGGGGGCCTCTACAATGAGCAGTTCTTC. Translated: CASSLPTGGLYNEQFF.